This T cell receptor beta chain was obtained from a study of cytomegalovirus exposure and HLA in healthy donors. Study results and limitations: There were 164 TCR beta chains listed as cytomegalovirus-associated.

Germline lookup yields CDR1 SNHLY and CDR2 FYNNEI. The CDR3 runs 11 residues. The ends were cut back, 6 bases at V and 7 bases at J, with 10 bases in the middle. A note on this clone: What it binds is unknown.

A multiplex PCR was run with 60 Vbeta primers and 13 Jbeta primers. Measured with immunoSEQ multiplex PCR; TCRdb has only the in-frame clones, and not every one. Among some 120,000 clones, about 80% were seen once, and the ten largest hold 3.3%. The sequence derives from a male donor in good health and CMV-seronegative. Input material: PBMCs. This chain connects TRBV2 to TRBJ2-7, with D perhaps TRBD1 (5 bases). CDR3 amino acids: CASSYGQEQYF. CDR3 DNA: TGTGCCAGCAGCTACGGACAAGAGCAGTACTTC. The full variable domain, rest sourced from reference TRBV2 and TRBJ2-7, is EPEVTQTPSHQVTQMGQEVILRCVPISNHLYFYWYRQILGQKVEFLVSFYNNEISEKSEIFDDQFSVERPDGSNFTLKIRSTKLEDSAMYFCASSYGQEQYFGPGTRLTVT.